The present entry profiles one T cell receptor (beta chain) with its context. Its antigen remains unknown. Sequencing used immunoSEQ multiplex PCR; TCRdb keeps in-frame clones, though not all of them. The sample has hundreds of thousands of clones, around 97% seen once. CDR1 is SGHNT, CDR2 YYREEE, per germline (reference sequence). Trimming took 4 bases from V and 5 from J, leaving 18 bases between them. The CDR3 contains 16 residues. This sample is drawn from a study of shared clonotypes between healthy human individuals. Overall study results and limits: A handful of donors showed sharing of about 4.7% of naive CD4 clonotypes. Sequencing of the sorted subsets was shown by rarefaction to be incomplete despite large depth. Memory subsets generally showed lower estimated richness than naive subsets.

The study drew its donors from healthy HIV-negative adults without recent acute infections or vaccinations. This chain connects TRBV5-4 to TRBJ1-4; D not resolved. Sequenced: naive CD4+ T cells sorted from blood. Subset reported: CD45RA+ positively selected. The receptor's source is a woman younger than 45 in good health. The CDR3 sequence is CASSPGSKKTNEKLFF. The CDR3 DNA reads TGTGCCAGCAGCCCTGGGTCTAAGAAAACAAATGAAAAACTGTTTTTT.